The present TCR beta chain was sequenced within a study of Ad26.COV2.S vaccination and SARS-CoV-2 variants. Method: immunoSEQ multiplex PCR; TCRdb's copy keeps in-frame clones and lacks some. The data contain 200,000 to 300,000 clones, 70% to 90% of them seen just once; the ten biggest clones take up about 10%. As regards this clone: Its antigen is unidentified.

Stated treatment: 15 to 20 received Ad26.COV2.S at low or high dose, single or two shots; several received placebo; per-sample allocation not given. Specimen acquisition occurred on day 63 following the initial vaccine or placebo injection. With 7 bases clipped from V and 7 bases from J, the junction kept 8 bases outside the gene matches. The germline V gene encodes CDR1 MRHNA and CDR2 SNTAGT. The CDR3 totals 14 residues. Study results and limitations: Vaccine recipients showed a spike-specific TCR breadth that was higher than in placebo recipients.

The sequence came from a person between 18 and 65 years old who received the Ad26.COV2.S COVID-19 vaccine or a placebo. The rearrangement joins TRBV6-4 to TRBJ2-2; 8 positions match TRBD2. The sequencing used peripheral blood, collected in a trial of Ad26.COV2.S vaccine versus placebo. The DNA for the CDR3 is TGTGCCAGCACCCACATCGCGGGGGGCGGGGAGCTGTTTTTT. Its protein is CASTHIAGGGELFF.